This T cell receptor beta chain was captured in a study of blood T cells in healthy people across ages. For the second PCR, which ran for roughly 7 to 11 cycles, a sample-barcoded 5' primer and a J-beta primer mix were used. TCRdb independently ran MiXCR on the 5' RACE reads; one entry per CDR3 protein. Here the sample spans 760,000 or so distinct CDR3 sequences, around 25% being singletons. Germline assignment: CDR1 ENHRY and CDR2 SYGVKD. V lost 6 bases to trimming and J lost 0 bases, with 13 bases between them. There are 15 residues in the CDR3. This sample also belongs to another study, concerning T cells of mothers and their children. From that paper: Unrelated mother-child pairs always had slightly, but never significantly, lower normalized overlap than related pairs.

The TCR comes from a boy aged 5-17 years in good health. The chain recombines TRBV10-3 with TRBJ2-3; D might be TRBD1 (6 bases). The sample was blood. CDR3 sequence: CAIRTGSSSTDTQYF. In nucleotides, the CDR3 is TGTGCCATCAGGACAGGTTCCTCTAGCACAGATACGCAGTATTTT.